These 14 T cell receptor beta chains originate from one sample sequenced in a study of early T cells in non-severe SARS-CoV-2 infection. TCRdb used MiXCR to reprocess the 5' RACE reads, holding one entry per CDR3 protein. The sample consists of under 30,000 distinct CDR3 sequences, more than 3.5% of them appearing once. Sequencing input: whole blood. The receptors derive from an adult who was a healthcare worker with PCR-confirmed SARS-CoV-2 infection or an uninfected control (not recorded which).

This clonotype was detected only a few times. The chain couples TRBV6-4 to TRBJ2-3; 9 bases align to TRBD2. CDR3 length: 15 amino acids. CDR1 MRHNA and CDR2 SNTAGT come from the germline V gene. V lost 3 bases to trimming and J lost 2 bases; unmatched junction nucleotides: 3. For the CDR3, the DNA is TGTGCCAGCAGTGAGCTAGCGGGACCCACAGATACGCAGTATTTT. It yields the protein CASSELAGPTDTQYF.

The table lists this clonotype with many counts. The V call is TRBV12-3 or TRBV12-4, the J call TRBJ1-4; D not resolved. This CDR3 is 14 amino acids long. V was pared by 1 base and J by 6 bases, with 9 bases between. The CDR3 loop is CASSLDLGDEKLFF. The CDR3 DNA reads as TGTGCCAGCAGTTTAGATCTTGGGGATGAAAAACTGTTTTTT.

This clonotype is termed medium-sized. CDR3 region: CASSRTREVTEAFF. CDR3 bases: TGTGCCAGCAGCAGAACTAGGGAGGTCACTGAAGCTTTCTTT. This chain joins TRBV12-3 or TRBV12-4 and TRBJ1-1; D is unclear. V was cut by 6 bases and J by 4 bases, with 15 bases left in between. This CDR3 spans 14 amino acids.

At least ten counts were recorded for this clonotype. V usage is TRBV3-1 and J usage is TRBJ1-1; 9 nucleotides line up with TRBD1. Germline assignment: CDR1 LGHDT and CDR2 YNNKEL (reference sequence). The CDR3 is 14 amino acids. J gave up 7 bases and V 5 bases, and 8 bases lay outside the gene matches. CDR3 residues: CASSSPGTGREAFF. The CDR3, as DNA: TGTGCCAGCAGCTCGCCCGGGACAGGGCGTGAAGCTTTCTTT.

This clonotype appeared a few times. The chain uses TRBV11-2 and TRBJ1-2; TRBD1 matches at 9 bases. Germline assignment: CDR1 SGHAT and CDR2 FQNNGV. Trimming cost V 8 bases and J 8 bases; bases outside gene matches: 9. This CDR3 is built from 13 residues. Here the CDR3 reads CASLRGQGSGYTF. DNA for the CDR3: TGTGCCAGCTTAAGAGGACAGGGGAGCGGCTACACCTTC.

The table lists this clonotype with many counts. This chain links TRBV7-6 with TRBJ2-5, with D hard to call. Germline lookup yields CDR1 SGHVS and CDR2 FNYEAQ. Trimming removed 5 bases from V and 4 bases from J, with 14 bases in between. This CDR3 spans 14 amino acids. Written as DNA, the CDR3 is TGTGCCAGCAGCCCCCGATGGCCTCCAGAGACCCAGTACTTC. Translated, it gives CASSPRWPPETQYF.

This chain connects TRBV4-1 to TRBJ1-2; no clear D. With 2 bases removed from V and 4 bases from J, the gap between germline ends came to 8 bases. The CDR3 sequence is 13 residues long. CDR1 is MGHRA and CDR2 is YSYEKL in the germline V gene. The CDR3, as DNA: TGCGCCAGCAGCCAAAAGGGCCCCTATGGCTACACCTTC. Its translation: CASSQKGPYGYTF.

This chain links TRBV24-1 with TRBJ2-7; D gene unclear. Germline loops: CDR1 KGHDR, CDR2 SFDVKD. This CDR3 contains 13 residues. The V end was cut by 9 bases, the J end by 7 bases, with 18 bases between. The CDR3 nucleotides read TGTGCCACCGCCGACTCGGGTTCGAGGGAGCAGTACTTC. As protein: CATADSGSREQYF.

This clonotype was detected a few times. The chain links TRBV20-1 to TRBJ2-1; 8 nucleotides line up with TRBD2. The CDR3 extends over 13 amino acids. Trimming took 6 bases from V and 8 from J; bases not matched to a gene: 9. CDR1 is DFQATT, CDR2 SNEGSKA, per germline (reference sequence). CDR3 protein: CSANRGGLDEQFF. CDR3 nucleotides: TGCAGTGCGAACCGGGGGGGCCTGGATGAGCAGTTCTTC.

Many counts were recorded for this clonotype. This chain connects TRBV12-3 or TRBV12-4 to TRBJ2-1; D is ambiguous. The CDR3 runs 12 residues. V was shortened by 6 bases and J by 15 bases, with 18 bases between the two germline ends. CDR3 nucleotide sequence: TGTGCCAGCAGCCCCGCAGGCGGTAGGGTGTTCTTC. This encodes CASSPAGGRVFF.

This clonotype turned up a few times. The chain recombines TRBV12-3 or TRBV12-4 with TRBJ1-2; D unclear. This CDR3 has 13 amino acids. V was trimmed by 7 bases and J by 6 bases, leaving 15 bases between them. CDR3 in amino acids: CASTSSQFHGYTF. In DNA form, the CDR3 reads TGTGCCAGCACCTCCTCCCAATTTCATGGCTACACCTTC.

This clonotype has just a few counts. The chain employs TRBV5-4 and TRBJ2-7, with D possibly called TRBD1 or TRBD2 (5 bases each). This CDR3 has 16 residues. Deletions cut 4 bases from V and 4 bases from J, with 21 bases between. The V gene's germline CDR1 is SGHNT and CDR2 YYREEE (reference sequence). The CDR3 protein is CASSLDGLGREYEQYF. Written as DNA, the CDR3 is TGTGCCAGCAGCCTAGATGGATTAGGCAGGGAGTACGAGCAGTACTTC. Combining the CDR3 with reference TRBV5-4 and TRBJ2-7 gives the whole variable domain ETGVTQSPTHLIKTRGQQVTLRCSSQSGHNTVSWYQQALGQGPQFIFQYYREEENGRGNFPPRFSGLQFPNYSSELNVNALELDDSALYLCASSLDGLGREYEQYFGPGTRLTVT.

The genes are TRBV4-2 and TRBJ2-1; the match to TRBD2 covers 9 bases. Germline values: CDR1 LGHNA, CDR2 YNFKEQ. The CDR3 contains 16 residues. V shed 1 base, J shed 7 bases, and the junction held 8 bases outside the gene matches. The DNA for the CDR3 is TGTGCCAGCAGCCAAGGATCTCTAGCGGGACTTAATGAGCAGTTCTTC. This gives the protein CASSQGSLAGLNEQFF.

At least ten counts were recorded for this clonotype. The J gene is TRBJ1-2, the V gene TRBV7-2, with 10 bases identical to TRBD1. Germline values: CDR1 SGHTA, CDR2 FQGNSA. This CDR3 has 15 residues. Losses at the gene ends were 1 base for V and 4 bases for J; bases not matched to a gene: 3. The DNA of the CDR3 is TGTGCCAGCAGCTTAGGCGGGACAGGGGTCTATGGCTACACCTTC. Protein sequence: CASSLGGTGVYGYTF.